This T cell receptor beta chain derives from a study of control samples from healthy donors and cancer patients. Data came from immunoSEQ multiplex PCR; TCRdb stores just in-frame clones and leaves some out. Of roughly 90,000 clones detected, more than 80% appear once; the ten largest clones hold nearly 1.5%. The CDR3 is 11 amino acids. What was sequenced was blood. The clonotype comes from a woman in her twenties or thirties in good health. The gene calls are TRBV21-1 and TRBJ1-4; TRBD1, the table's D call, was not compared with the DNA. TRBV21-1 is termed a pseudogene. The CDR3 loop reads CADRGREKLFF. In DNA form, the CDR3 reads TGTGCCGATAGGGGGCGAGAAAAACTGTTTTTT.